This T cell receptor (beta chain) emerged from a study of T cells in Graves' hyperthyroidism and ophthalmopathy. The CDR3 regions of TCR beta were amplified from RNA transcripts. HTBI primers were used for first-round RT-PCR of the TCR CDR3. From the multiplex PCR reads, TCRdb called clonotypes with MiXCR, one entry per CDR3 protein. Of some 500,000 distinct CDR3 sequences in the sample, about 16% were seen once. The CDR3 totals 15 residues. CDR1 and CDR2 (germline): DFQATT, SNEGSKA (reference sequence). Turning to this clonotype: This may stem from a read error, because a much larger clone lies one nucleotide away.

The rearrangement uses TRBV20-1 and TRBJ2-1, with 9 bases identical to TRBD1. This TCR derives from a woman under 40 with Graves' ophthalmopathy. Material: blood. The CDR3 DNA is TGCGGTGCTAGAGATCTGGACAGGGGATCCCCTGAGCAGTTCTTC. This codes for CGARDLDRGSPEQFF.